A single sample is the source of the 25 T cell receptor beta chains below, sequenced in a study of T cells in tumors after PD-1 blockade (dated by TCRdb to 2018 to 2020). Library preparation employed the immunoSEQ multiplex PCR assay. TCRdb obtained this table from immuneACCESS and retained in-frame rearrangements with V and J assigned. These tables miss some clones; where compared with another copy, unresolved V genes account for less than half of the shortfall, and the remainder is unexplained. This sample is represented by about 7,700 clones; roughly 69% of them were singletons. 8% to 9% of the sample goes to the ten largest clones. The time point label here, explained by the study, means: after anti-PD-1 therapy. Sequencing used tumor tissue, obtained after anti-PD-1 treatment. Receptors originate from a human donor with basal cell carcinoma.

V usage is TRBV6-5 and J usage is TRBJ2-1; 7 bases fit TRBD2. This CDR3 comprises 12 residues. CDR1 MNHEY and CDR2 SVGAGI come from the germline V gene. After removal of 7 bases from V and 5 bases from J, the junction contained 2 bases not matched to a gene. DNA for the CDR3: TGTGCCAGCATGGGACTAAACAATGAGCAGTTCTTC. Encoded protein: CASMGLNNEQFF.

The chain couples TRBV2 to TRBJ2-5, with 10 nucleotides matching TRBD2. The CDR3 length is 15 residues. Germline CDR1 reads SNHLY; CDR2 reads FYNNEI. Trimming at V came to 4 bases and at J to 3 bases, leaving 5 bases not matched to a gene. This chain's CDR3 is CASSGLAGAEETQYF. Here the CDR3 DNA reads TGTGCCAGCAGTGGCCTAGCGGGGGCTGAAGAGACCCAGTACTTC.

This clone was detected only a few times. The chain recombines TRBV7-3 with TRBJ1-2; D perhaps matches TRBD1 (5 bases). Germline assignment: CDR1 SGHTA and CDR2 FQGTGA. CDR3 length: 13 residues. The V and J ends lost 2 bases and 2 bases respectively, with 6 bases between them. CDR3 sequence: CASSLGGNYGYTF. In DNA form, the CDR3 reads TGTGCCAGCAGCTTAGGGGGGAACTATGGCTACACCTTC.

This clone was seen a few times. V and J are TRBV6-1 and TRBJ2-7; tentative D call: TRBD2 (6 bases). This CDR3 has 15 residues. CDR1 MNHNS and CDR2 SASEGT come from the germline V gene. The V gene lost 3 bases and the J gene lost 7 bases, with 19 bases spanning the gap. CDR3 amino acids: CASSERRPSGGEQYF. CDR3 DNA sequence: TGTGCCAGCAGTGAGAGGCGCCCATCCGGGGGTGAGCAGTACTTC.

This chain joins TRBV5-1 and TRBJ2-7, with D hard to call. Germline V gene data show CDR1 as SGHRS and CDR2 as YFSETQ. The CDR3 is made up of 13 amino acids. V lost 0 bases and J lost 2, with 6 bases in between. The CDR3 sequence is CASSLGGTYEQYF. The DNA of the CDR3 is TGCGCCAGCAGCTTGGGAGGAACCTACGAGCAGTACTTC.

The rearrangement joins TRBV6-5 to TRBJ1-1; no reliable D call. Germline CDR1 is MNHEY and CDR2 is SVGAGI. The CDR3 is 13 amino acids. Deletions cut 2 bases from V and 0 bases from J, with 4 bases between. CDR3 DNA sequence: TGTGCCAGCAGTTACCGGATGAACACTGAAGCTTTCTTT. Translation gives CASSYRMNTEAFF.

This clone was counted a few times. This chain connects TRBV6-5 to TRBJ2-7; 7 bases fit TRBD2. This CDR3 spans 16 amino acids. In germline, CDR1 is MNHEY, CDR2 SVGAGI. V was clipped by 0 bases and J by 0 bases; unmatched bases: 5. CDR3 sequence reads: CASSYSPGDYSYEQYF. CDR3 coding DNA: TGTGCCAGCAGTTACTCGCCCGGGGACTACTCCTACGAGCAGTACTTC.

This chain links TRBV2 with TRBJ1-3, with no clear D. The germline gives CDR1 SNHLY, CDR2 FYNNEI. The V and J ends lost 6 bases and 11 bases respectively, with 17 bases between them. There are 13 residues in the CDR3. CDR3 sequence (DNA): TGTGCCAGCAGCCTGGACGGTAAACGGGCCATATATTTT. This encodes CASSLDGKRAIYF. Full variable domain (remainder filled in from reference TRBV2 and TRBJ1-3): EPEVTQTPSHQVTQMGQEVILRCVPISNHLYFYWYRQILGQKVEFLVSFYNNEISEKSEIFDDQFSVERPDGSNFTLKIRSTKLEDSAMYFCASSLDGKRAIYFGEGSWLTVV.

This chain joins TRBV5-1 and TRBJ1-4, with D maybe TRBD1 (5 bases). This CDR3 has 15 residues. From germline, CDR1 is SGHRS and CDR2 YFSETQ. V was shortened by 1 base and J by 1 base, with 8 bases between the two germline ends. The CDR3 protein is CASSLSGGTNEKLFF. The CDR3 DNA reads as TGCGCCAGCAGCTTGAGTGGGGGAACTAATGAAAAACTGTTTTTT.

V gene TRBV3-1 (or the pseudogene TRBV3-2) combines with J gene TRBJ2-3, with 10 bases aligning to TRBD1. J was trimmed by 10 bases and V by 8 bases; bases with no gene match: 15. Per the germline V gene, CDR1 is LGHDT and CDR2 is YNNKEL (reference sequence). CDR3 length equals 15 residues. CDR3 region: CASEDRGGRQVAQYF. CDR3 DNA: TGTGCCAGCGAGGACAGGGGGGGCCGGCAGGTTGCGCAGTATTTT.

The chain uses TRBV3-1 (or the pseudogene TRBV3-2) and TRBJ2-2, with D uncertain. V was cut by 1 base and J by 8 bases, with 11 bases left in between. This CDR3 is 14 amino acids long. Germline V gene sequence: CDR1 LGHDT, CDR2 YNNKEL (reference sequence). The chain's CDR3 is CASSQGIDGGELFF. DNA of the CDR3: TGTGCCAGCAGCCAAGGCATTGACGGTGGGGAGCTGTTTTTT.

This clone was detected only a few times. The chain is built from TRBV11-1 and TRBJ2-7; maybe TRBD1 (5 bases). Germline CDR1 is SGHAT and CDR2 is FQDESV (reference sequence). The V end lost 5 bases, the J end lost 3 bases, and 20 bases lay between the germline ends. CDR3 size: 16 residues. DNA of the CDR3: TGTGCCAGCAGCCAAGGGGCCCGACCCCCTCTCTACGAGCAGTACTTC. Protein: CASSQGARPPLYEQYF.

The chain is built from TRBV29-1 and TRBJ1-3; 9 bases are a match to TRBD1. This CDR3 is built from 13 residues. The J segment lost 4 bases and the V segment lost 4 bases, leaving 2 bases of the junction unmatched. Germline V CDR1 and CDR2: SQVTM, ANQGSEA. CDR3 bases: TGCAGCGTTGCTGGGACAGGGGGAAACACCATATATTTT. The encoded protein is CSVAGTGGNTIYF.

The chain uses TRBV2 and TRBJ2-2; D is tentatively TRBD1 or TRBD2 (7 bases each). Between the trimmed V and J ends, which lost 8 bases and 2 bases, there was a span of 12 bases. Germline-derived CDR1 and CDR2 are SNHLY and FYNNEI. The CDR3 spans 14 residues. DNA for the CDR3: TGTGCCAGCCGGGGGGACAGCAACACCGGGGAGCTGTTTTTT. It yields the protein CASRGDSNTGELFF.

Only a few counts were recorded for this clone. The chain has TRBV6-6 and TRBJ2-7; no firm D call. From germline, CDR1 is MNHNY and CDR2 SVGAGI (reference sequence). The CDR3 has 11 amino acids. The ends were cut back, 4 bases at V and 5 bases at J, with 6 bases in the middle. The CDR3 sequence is CASSFGDEQYF. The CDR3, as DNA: TGTGCCAGCAGTTTTGGGGACGAGCAGTACTTC.

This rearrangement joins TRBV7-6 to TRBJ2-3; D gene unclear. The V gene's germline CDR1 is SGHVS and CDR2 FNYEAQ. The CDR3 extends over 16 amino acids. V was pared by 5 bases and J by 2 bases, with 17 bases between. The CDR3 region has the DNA TGTGCCAGCAGCCCCAGGACCCTAATGAACACAGATACGCAGTATTTT. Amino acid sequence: CASSPRTLMNTDTQYF. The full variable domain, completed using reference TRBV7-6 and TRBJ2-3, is GAGVSQSPRYKVTKRGQDVALRCDPISGHVSLYWYRQALGQGPEFLTYFNYEAQQDKSGLPNDRFSAERPEGSISTLTIQRTEQRDSAMYRCASSPRTLMNTDTQYFGPGTRLTVL.

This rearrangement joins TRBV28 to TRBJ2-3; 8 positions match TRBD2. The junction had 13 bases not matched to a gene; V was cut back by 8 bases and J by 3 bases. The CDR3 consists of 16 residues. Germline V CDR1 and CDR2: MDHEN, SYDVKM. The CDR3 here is CASGTLRTSGTDTQYF. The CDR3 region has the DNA TGTGCCAGCGGGACCCTCAGAACTAGCGGAACAGATACGCAGTATTTT.

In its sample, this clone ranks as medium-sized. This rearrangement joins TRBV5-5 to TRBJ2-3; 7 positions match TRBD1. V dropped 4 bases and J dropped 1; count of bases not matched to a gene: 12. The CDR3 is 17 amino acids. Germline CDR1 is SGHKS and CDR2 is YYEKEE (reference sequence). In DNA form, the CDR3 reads TGTGCCAGCAGCCCTCTCAAGGGGGCCGGAGGCACAGATACGCAGTATTTT. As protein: CASSPLKGAGGTDTQYF.

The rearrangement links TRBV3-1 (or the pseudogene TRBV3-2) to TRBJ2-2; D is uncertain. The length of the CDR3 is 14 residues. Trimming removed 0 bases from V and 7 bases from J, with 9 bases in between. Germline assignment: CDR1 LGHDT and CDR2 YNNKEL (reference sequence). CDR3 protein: CASSQDWGNGELFF. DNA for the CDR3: TGTGCCAGCAGCCAAGATTGGGGAAACGGGGAGCTGTTTTTT.

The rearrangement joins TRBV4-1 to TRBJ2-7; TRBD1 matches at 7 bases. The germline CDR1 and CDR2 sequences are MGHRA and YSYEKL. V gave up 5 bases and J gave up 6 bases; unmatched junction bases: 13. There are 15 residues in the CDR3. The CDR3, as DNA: TGCGCCAGCAGCAACCGACAGGGCTACGCAGGCGAGCAGTACTTC. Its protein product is CASSNRQGYAGEQYF.

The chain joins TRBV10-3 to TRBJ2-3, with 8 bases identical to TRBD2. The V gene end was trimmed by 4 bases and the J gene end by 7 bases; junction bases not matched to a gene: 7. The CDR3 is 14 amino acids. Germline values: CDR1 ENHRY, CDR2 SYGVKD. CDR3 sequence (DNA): TGTGCCATCAGTGGGGCGGGGGGCGAGAATACGCAGTATTTT. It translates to CAISGAGGENTQYF.

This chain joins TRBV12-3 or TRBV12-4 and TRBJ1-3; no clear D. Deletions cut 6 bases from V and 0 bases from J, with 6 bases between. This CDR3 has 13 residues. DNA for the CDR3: TGTGCCAGCAGCCTCACCTCTGGAAACACCATATATTTT. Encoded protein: CASSLTSGNTIYF.

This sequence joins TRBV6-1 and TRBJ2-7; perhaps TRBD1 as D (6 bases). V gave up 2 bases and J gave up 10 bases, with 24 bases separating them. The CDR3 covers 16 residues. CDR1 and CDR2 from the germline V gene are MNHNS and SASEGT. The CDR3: CASSESAGASRWTQYF. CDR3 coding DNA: TGTGCCAGCAGTGAATCCGCAGGGGCATCTAGGTGGACACAGTACTTC.

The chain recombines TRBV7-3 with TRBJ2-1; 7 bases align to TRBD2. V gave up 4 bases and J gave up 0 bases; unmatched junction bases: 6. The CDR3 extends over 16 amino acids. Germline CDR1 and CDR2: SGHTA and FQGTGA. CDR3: CASSYLAVRSYNEQFF. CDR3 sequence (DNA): TGTGCCAGCAGCTACCTAGCGGTCCGCTCCTACAATGAGCAGTTCTTC.

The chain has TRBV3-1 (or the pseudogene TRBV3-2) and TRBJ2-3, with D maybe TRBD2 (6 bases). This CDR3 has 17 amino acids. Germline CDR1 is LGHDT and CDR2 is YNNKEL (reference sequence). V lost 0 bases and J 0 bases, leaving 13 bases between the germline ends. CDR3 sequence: CASSQDLLAPSTDTQYF. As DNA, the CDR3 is TGTGCCAGCAGCCAAGATCTCCTAGCGCCAAGCACAGATACGCAGTATTTT.